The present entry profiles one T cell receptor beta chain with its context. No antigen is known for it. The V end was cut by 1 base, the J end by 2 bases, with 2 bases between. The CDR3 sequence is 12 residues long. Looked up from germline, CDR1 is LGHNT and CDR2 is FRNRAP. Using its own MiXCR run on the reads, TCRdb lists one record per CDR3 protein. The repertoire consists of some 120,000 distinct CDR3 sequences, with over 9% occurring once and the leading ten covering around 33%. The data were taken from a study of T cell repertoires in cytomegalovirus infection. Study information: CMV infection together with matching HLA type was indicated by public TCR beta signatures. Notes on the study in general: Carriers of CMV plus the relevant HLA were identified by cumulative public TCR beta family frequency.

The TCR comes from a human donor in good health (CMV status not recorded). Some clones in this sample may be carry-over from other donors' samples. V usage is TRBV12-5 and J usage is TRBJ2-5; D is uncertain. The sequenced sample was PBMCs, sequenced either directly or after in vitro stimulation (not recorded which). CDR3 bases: TGTGCTAGTGGTTTGGGACAAGAGACCCAGTACTTC. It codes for CASGLGQETQYF. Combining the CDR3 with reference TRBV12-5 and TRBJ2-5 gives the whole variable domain DARVTQTPRHKVTEMGQEVTMRCQPILGHNTVFWYRQTMMQGLELLAYFRNRAPLDDSGMPKDRFSAEMPDATLATLKIQPSEPRDSAVYFCASGLGQETQYFGPGTRLLVL.